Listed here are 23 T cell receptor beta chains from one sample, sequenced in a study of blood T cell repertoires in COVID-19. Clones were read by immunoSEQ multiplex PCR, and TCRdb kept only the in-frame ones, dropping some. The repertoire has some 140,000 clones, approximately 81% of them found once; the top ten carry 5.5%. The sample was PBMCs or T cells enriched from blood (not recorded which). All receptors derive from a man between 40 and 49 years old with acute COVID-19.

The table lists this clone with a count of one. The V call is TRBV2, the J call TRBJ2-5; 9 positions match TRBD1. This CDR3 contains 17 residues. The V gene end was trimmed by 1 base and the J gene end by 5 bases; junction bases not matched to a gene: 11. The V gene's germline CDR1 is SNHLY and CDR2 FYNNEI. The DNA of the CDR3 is TGTGCCAGCAGTGAAGAGGGGACAGGGATCGGTTTGGAGACCCAGTACTTC. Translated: CASSEEGTGIGLETQYF.

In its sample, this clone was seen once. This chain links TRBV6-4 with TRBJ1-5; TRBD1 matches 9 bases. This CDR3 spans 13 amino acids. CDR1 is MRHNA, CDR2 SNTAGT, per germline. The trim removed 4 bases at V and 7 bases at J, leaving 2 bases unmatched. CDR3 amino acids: CASSGDRDQPQHF. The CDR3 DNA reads TGTGCCAGCAGTGGGGACAGGGACCAGCCCCAGCATTTT.

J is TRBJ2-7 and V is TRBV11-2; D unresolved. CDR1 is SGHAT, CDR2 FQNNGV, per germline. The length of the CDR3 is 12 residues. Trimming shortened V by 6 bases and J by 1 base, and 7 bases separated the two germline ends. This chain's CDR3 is CASRSVSYEQYF. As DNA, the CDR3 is TGTGCCAGCAGGAGCGTGTCCTACGAGCAGTACTTC.

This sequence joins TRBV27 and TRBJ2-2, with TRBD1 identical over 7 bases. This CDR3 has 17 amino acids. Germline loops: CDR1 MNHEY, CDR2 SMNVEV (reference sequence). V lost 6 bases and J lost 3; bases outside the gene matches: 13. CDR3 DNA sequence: TGTGCCAGCAGGCCCCTTTTCTTTGGGACAGACACCGGGGAGCTGTTTTTT. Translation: CASRPLFFGTDTGELFF.

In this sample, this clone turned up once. The CDR3 reads CASSSPTSGRDADTQYF. The CDR3 DNA is TGTGCCAGCAGCTCCCCGACTAGCGGAAGGGATGCAGATACGCAGTATTTT. The chain joins TRBV11-2 to TRBJ2-3, with 9 bases that match TRBD2. Germline V lookup: CDR1 SGHAT, CDR2 FQNNGV. The CDR3 runs to 17 residues. Trimming cost V 4 bases and J 4 bases; bases outside gene matches: 12.

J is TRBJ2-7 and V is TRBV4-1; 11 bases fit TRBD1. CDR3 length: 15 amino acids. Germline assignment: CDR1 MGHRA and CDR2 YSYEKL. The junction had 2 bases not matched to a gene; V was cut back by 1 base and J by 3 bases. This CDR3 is CASSQGDRGFYEQYF. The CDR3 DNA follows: TGCGCCAGCAGCCAAGGGGACAGGGGGTTCTACGAGCAGTACTTC.

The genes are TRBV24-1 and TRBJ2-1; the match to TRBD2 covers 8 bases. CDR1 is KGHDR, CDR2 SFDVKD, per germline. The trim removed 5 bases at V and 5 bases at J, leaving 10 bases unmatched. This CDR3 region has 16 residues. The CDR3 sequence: CATSGGASGPHNEQFF. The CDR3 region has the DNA TGTGCCACCAGTGGGGGGGCTAGCGGGCCTCACAATGAGCAGTTCTTC.

CDR3 bases: TGTGCCAGCAGCTTAAGGGCTAGCGGGGGGGCCGGCACAGATACGCAGTATTTT. Amino acids: CASSLRASGGAGTDTQYF. The chain joins TRBV7-2 to TRBJ2-3; 12 bases align to TRBD2. The CDR3 length is 18 residues. CDR1 is SGHTA and CDR2 is FQGNSA in the germline V gene. The ends lost 2 bases at V and 1 base at J; junction bases unmatched: 7.

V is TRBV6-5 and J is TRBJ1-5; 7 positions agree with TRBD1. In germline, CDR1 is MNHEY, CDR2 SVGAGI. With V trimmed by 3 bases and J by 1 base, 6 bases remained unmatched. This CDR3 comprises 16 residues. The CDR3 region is CASSYSRDSSNQPQHF. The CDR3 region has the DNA TGTGCCAGCAGTTATAGCCGGGACAGCAGCAATCAGCCCCAGCATTTT.

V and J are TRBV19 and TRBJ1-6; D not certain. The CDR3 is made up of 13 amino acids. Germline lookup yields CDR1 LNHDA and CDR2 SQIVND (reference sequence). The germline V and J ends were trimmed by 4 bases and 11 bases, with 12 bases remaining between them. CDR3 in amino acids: CASSTRGLPPLHF. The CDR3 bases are TGTGCCAGTAGTACCAGAGGGTTGCCACCCCTCCACTTT.

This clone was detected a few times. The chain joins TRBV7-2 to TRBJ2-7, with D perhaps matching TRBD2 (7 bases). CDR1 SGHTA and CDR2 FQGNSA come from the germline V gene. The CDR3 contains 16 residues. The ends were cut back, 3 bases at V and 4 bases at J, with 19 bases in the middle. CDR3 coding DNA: TGTGCCAGCAGCTTGTTAGGCGGGGGCGCGAATTACGAGCAGTACTTC. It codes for CASSLLGGGANYEQYF.

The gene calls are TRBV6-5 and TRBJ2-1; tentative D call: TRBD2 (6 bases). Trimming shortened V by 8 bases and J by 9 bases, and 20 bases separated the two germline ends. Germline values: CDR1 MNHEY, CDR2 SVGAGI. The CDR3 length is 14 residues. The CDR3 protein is CASSPLRERGEQFF. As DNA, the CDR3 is TGTGCCAGCTCCCCCCTACGGGAGAGGGGTGAGCAGTTCTTC.

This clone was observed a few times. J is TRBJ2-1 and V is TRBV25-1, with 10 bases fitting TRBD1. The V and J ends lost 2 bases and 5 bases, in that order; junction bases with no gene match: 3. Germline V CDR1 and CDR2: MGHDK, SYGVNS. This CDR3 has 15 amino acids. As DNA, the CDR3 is TGTGCCAGCAGTGAACGGGACAGGGGCAACAATGAGCAGTTCTTC. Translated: CASSERDRGNNEQFF.

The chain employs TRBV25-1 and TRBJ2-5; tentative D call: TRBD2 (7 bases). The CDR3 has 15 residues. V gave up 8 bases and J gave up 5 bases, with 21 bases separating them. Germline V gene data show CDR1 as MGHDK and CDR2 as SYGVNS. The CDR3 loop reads CASGTWAGAVETQYF. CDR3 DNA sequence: TGTGCCAGCGGAACTTGGGCGGGGGCGGTGGAGACCCAGTACTTC.

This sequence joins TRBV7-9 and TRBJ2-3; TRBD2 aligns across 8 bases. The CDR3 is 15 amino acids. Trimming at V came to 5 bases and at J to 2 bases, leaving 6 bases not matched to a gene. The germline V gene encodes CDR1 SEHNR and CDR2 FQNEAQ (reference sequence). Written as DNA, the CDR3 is TGTGCCAGCAGCCTGACTAGCGAGAACACAGATACGCAGTATTTT. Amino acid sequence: CASSLTSENTDTQYF.

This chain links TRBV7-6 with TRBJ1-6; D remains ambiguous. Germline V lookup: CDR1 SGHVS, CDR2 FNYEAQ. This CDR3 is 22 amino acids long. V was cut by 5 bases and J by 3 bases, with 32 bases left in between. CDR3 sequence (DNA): TGTGCCAGCAGCCCCTTCCCTTCTTTTAGTACTTCCAGGCAGAACTATAATTCACCCCTCCACTTT. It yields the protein CASSPFPSFSTSRQNYNSPLHF.

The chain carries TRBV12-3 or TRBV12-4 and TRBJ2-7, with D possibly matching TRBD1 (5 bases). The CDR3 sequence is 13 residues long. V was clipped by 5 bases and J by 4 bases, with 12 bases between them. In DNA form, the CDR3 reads TGTGCCAGCAGTCCCAGGGCGCTTTACGAGCAGTACTTC. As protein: CASSPRALYEQYF.

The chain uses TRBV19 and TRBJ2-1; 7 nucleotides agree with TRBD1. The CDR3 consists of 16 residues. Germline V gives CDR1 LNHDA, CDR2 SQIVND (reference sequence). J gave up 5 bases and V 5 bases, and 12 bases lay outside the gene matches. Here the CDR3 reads CASSGSGTELNNEQFF. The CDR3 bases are TGTGCCAGTAGTGGCTCCGGGACAGAACTTAACAATGAGCAGTTCTTC. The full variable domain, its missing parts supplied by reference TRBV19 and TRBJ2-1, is DGGITQSPKYLFRKEGQNVTLSCEQNLNHDAMYWYRQDPGQGLRLIYYSQIVNDFQKGDIAEGYSVSREKKESFPLTVTSAQKNPTAFYLCASSGSGTELNNEQFFGPGTRLTVL.

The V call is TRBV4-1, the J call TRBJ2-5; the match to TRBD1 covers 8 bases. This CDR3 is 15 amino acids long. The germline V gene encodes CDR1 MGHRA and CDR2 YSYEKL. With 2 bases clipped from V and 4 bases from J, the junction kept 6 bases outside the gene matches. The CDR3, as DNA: TGCGCCAGCAGCCAACCGGGACAGGCTGGAGAGACCCAGTACTTC. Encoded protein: CASSQPGQAGETQYF.

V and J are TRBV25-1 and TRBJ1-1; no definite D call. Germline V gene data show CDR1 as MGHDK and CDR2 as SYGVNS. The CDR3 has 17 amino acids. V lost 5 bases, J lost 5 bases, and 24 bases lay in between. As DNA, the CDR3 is TGTGCCAGCAGTCCCGAGGGAACAGCAGAGGGATATACTGAAGCTTTCTTT. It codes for CASSPEGTAEGYTEAFF.

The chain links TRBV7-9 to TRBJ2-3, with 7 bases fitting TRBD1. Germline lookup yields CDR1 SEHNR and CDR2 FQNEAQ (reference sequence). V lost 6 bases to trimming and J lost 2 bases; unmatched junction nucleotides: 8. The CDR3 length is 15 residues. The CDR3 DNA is TGTGCCAGCAGGTCCTCAGGGGGTCCCACAGATACGCAGTATTTT. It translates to CASRSSGGPTDTQYF.

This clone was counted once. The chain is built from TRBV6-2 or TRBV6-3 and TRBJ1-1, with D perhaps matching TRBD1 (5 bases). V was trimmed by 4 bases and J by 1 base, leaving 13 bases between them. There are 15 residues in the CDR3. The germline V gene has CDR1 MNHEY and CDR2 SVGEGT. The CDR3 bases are TGTGCCAGCAGTTCCGGTCTGGGGGGGAACACTGAAGCTTTCTTT. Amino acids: CASSSGLGGNTEAFF.

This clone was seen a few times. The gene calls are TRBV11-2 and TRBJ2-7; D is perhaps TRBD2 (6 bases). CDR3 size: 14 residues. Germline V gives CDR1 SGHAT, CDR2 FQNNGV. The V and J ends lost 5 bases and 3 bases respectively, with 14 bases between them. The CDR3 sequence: CASSGDSRRYEQYF. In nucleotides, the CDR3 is TGTGCCAGCAGCGGGGACTCTCGTCGCTACGAGCAGTACTTC.